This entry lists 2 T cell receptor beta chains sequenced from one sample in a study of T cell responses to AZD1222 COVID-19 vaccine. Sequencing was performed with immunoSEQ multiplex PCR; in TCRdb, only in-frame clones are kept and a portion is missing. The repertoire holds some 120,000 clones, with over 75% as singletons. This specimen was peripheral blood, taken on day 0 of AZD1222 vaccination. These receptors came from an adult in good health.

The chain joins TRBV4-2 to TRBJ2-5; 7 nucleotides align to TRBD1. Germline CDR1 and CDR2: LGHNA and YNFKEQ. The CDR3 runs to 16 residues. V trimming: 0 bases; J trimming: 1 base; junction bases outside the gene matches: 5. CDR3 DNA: TGTGCCAGCAGCCAAGAGAAAGGGGGCGGCCAAGAGACCCAGTACTTC. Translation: CASSQEKGGGQETQYF.

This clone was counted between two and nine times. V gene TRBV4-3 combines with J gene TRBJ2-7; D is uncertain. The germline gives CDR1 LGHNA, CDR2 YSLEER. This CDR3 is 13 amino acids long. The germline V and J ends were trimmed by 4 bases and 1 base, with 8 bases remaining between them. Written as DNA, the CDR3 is TGCGCCAGCAGCCTCCGTCATTCCTACGAGCAGTACTTC. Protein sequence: CASSLRHSYEQYF.